This TCR beta chain was retrieved from a study of Graves' ophthalmopathy and Graves' hyperthyroidism. General observations from the study: Forecasting of ophthalmopathy progression by the model achieved approximately 70% sensitivity and roughly 78% specificity. Blood also carried most expanded thyroid clonotypes exceeding 0.001 frequency.

The V and J ends lost 3 bases and 4 bases, in that order; junction bases with no gene match: 5. This CDR3 contains 15 residues. Germline CDR1 reads GTSNPN; CDR2 reads SVGIG (reference sequence). In this sample, this clonotype turned up many times. No antigen is known for it. Scientists amplified the TCR beta CDR3 regions from RNA transcripts. In the first round, RT-PCR was carried out with HTBI primers, and a multiplex PCR formed the second round. Using its own MiXCR run on the multiplex PCR reads, TCRdb lists one record per CDR3 protein. The data hold about 620,000 distinct CDR3 sequences, with 22% observed a single time. Exclusion applied to patients with other autoimmune diseases, uncontrolled infections, pregnancy or lactation. The PBMCs were taken from about 10 ml of fresh peripheral blood.

This clonotype originated in a young woman with stable Graves' hyperthyroidism. Some clones in this sample may be carry-over from other donors' samples. This chain links TRBV30 with TRBJ2-2; 10 bases line up with TRBD2. The sequencing sample was made of peripheral blood. CDR3 bases: TGTGCCTGGAGAGACCTAGCGGGAGTCACCGGGGAGCTGTTTTTT. This gives the protein CAWRDLAGVTGELFF.